The 26 T cell receptor beta chains listed next were all sequenced from one sample in a study of T cell responses to AZD1222 COVID-19 vaccine (dated by TCRdb to about 2021). The receptor library was made with the immunoSEQ multiplex PCR assay. The table comes from immuneACCESS by way of TCRdb, which keeps in-frame sequences with V and J called. Part of the clones is missing from these tables; in studies checked, under half for an unresolved V gene and the rest for unknown reasons. Counted in this sample were about 150,000 clones; around 90% of them appeared once. The ten most abundant clones make up approximately 20% of the sample. The sample's time point, from its label and the paper: baseline before first vaccination. The sample here was peripheral blood, taken on day 0 of AZD1222 vaccination. The source is an adult in good health.

This chain links TRBV27 with TRBJ2-3, with TRBD1 identical over 8 bases. The J segment lost 0 bases and the V segment lost 4 bases, leaving 6 bases of the junction unmatched. CDR1 is MNHEY, CDR2 SMNVEV, per germline (reference sequence). The CDR3 has 16 amino acids. Written as DNA, the CDR3 is TGTGCCAGCAGTTGGTCCACAGGGGGGAGCACAGATACGCAGTATTTT. The encoded protein is CASSWSTGGSTDTQYF.

CDR3 DNA: TGTGCCAGCAGCTTACAGGGGGCCGAAGATACGCAGTATTTT. Protein sequence: CASSLQGAEDTQYF. The genes are TRBV11-2 and TRBJ2-3, with TRBD1 matching over 8 bases. The V segment lost 2 bases and the J segment 5 bases; nucleotides outside the gene matches: 3. This CDR3 contains 14 residues. CDR1 is SGHAT and CDR2 is FQNNGV in the germline V gene. Variable domain in full (rest from reference TRBV11-2 and TRBJ2-3): EAGVAQSPRYKIIEKRQSVAFWCNPISGHATLYWYQQILGQGPKLLIQFQNNGVVDDSQLPKDRFSAERLKGVDSTLKIQPAKLEDSAVYLCASSLQGAEDTQYFGPGTRLTVL.

The V gene is TRBV11-2, the J gene TRBJ2-1; a weak D match, TRBD2 (6 bases). From germline, CDR1 is SGHAT and CDR2 FQNNGV. The V end was cut by 5 bases, the J end by 0 bases, with 8 bases between. The CDR3 is made up of 14 amino acids. The CDR3 spells CASSRGTSYNEQFF. The CDR3 bases are TGTGCCAGCAGCCGCGGGACCTCCTACAATGAGCAGTTCTTC.

Regarding this clone: One junction end does not reproduce the germline sequence, and a read error may be involved. This rearrangement joins TRBV7-9 to TRBJ1-3; D is perhaps TRBD1 (5 bases). Germline CDR1 reads SEHNR; CDR2 reads FQNEAQ (reference sequence). This CDR3 is built from 14 residues. The CDR3 region has the DNA TGTGCCAGCAGCCTCGGGGTCCAGGGAACCACCATATATTTT. Translation gives CASSLGVQGTTIYF.

The CDR3 nucleotides read TGTGCCAGCAGCACCGGTACATCTGGGGCCAACGTCCTGACTTTC. Translating gives CASSTGTSGANVLTF. The chain carries TRBV9 and TRBJ2-6; no clear D. This CDR3 is built from 15 residues. The germline CDR1 and CDR2 sequences are SGDLS and YYNGEE. Between the trimmed V and J ends, which lost 4 bases and 1 base, there was a span of 9 bases.

V usage is TRBV27 and J usage is TRBJ1-2; 8 bases agree with TRBD1. V was pared by 3 bases and J by 3 bases, with 6 bases of the junction left unmatched. The CDR3 is 15 amino acids. CDR1 is MNHEY and CDR2 is SMNVEV in the germline V gene (reference sequence). In DNA form, the CDR3 reads TGTGCCAGCAGTTTTGGACAGGGTGGAGACTATGGCTACACCTTC. Residues: CASSFGQGGDYGYTF.

The chain uses TRBV11-3 and TRBJ2-5, with D possibly TRBD2 on 6 matching bases. The CDR3 loop spans 14 amino acids. CDR1 SGHNT and CDR2 YENEEA come from the germline V gene. Trimming removed 6 bases from V and 4 bases from J, with 15 bases in between. CDR3 residues: CASSPTGDGETQYF. Written as DNA, the CDR3 is TGTGCCAGCAGTCCGACGGGGGATGGAGAGACCCAGTACTTC. The whole variable domain, remainder taken from reference TRBV11-3 and TRBJ2-5, is EAGVVQSPRYKIIEKKQPVAFWCNPISGHNTLYWYLQNLGQGPELLIRYENEEAVDDSQLPKDRFSAERLKGVDSTLKIQPAELGDSAVYLCASSPTGDGETQYFGPGTRLLVL.

The V gene is TRBV7-6, the J gene TRBJ2-3; 10 bases line up with TRBD2. V lost 5 bases to trimming and J lost 3 bases; unmatched junction nucleotides: 5. Looked up from germline, CDR1 is SGHVS and CDR2 is FNYEAQ. The CDR3 runs to 15 residues. Written as DNA, the CDR3 is TGTGCCAGCAGCCAAAGGACTAGCGGAACAGATACGCAGTATTTT. This gives the protein CASSQRTSGTDTQYF.

The rearrangement uses TRBV5-4 and TRBJ1-2; TRBD1 aligns across 10 bases. Germline CDR1 reads SGHNT; CDR2 reads YYREEE (reference sequence). J gave up 2 bases and V 4 bases, and 8 bases lay outside the gene matches. This CDR3 has 16 residues. The CDR3 coding sequence is TGTGCCAGCAGCCTGCAGGGACAGGGGTGGAACTATGGCTACACCTTC. Protein: CASSLQGQGWNYGYTF.

This rearrangement joins TRBV19 to TRBJ2-5, with 13 positions matching TRBD2. The CDR3 is 17 amino acids. Per the germline V gene, CDR1 is LNHDA and CDR2 is SQIVND (reference sequence). Trimming removed 4 bases from V and 5 bases from J; junction bases left unmatched: 10. The CDR3 nucleotides read TGTGCCAGTAGTACCGGGACTAGCGGGACCTGGGGGGAGACCCAGTACTTC. This encodes CASSTGTSGTWGETQYF.

The chain recombines TRBV5-6 with TRBJ1-5; 7 nucleotides line up with TRBD1. V shed 0 bases, J shed 0 bases, and the junction held 9 bases outside the gene matches. The germline V gene has CDR1 SGHDT and CDR2 YYEEEE. The CDR3 is made up of 18 amino acids. CDR3 sequence (DNA): TGTGCCAGCAGCTTGGGGACAGGCAATACCTATAGCAATCAGCCCCAGCATTTT. Encoded protein: CASSLGTGNTYSNQPQHF. The variable domain in full, with the rest retrieved from reference TRBV5-6 and TRBJ1-5, is DAGVTQSPTHLIKTRGQQVTLRCSPKSGHDTVSWYQQALGQGPQFIFQYYEEEERQRGNFPDRFSGHQFPNYSSELNVNALLLGDSALYLCASSLGTGNTYSNQPQHFGDGTRLSIL.

The V gene is TRBV30, the J gene TRBJ2-2; possibly TRBD1 for D (6 bases). V was trimmed by 3 bases and J by 3 bases, leaving 14 bases between them. The germline V gene has CDR1 GTSNPN and CDR2 SVGIG (reference sequence). This CDR3 comprises 15 residues. CDR3 in amino acids: CAWRGPGVDTGELFF. The CDR3 DNA follows: TGTGCCTGGAGGGGACCAGGGGTAGACACCGGGGAGCTGTTTTTT. Looking up the rest from reference TRBV30 and TRBJ2-2 gives the full variable domain: SQTIHQWPATLVQPVGSPLSLECTVEGTSNPNLYWYRQAAGRGLQLLFYSVGIGQISSEVPQNLSASRPQDRQFILSSKKLLLSDSGFYLCAWRGPGVDTGELFFGEGSRLTVL.

V and J are TRBV9 and TRBJ2-1, with TRBD2 identical over 7 bases. The CDR3 extends over 13 amino acids. With V trimmed by 0 bases and J by 10 bases, 4 bases remained unmatched. CDR1 and CDR2 from the germline V gene are SGDLS and YYNGEE. The CDR3: CASSVGGGTEQFF. CDR3 nucleotides: TGTGCCAGCAGCGTAGGGGGAGGGACGGAGCAGTTCTTC.

This chain connects TRBV27 to TRBJ2-1; weak D call: TRBD1 (6 bases). Germline assignment: CDR1 MNHEY and CDR2 SMNVEV (reference sequence). The germline V and J ends were trimmed by 3 bases and 9 bases, with 12 bases remaining between them. CDR3 length: 13 residues. The CDR3 sequence is CASSLARGGEQFF. The CDR3 DNA follows: TGTGCCAGCAGTTTGGCTAGAGGGGGTGAGCAGTTCTTC.

V usage is TRBV5-4 and J usage is TRBJ2-7; D unclear. Trimming took off 2 bases at V and 2 bases at J, with 11 bases between the two ends. CDR3 length: 14 amino acids. The germline V gene has CDR1 SGHNT and CDR2 YYREEE (reference sequence). CDR3 bases: TGTGCCAGCAGCTTACCGGTGCCCCCCTACGAGCAGTACTTC. Protein: CASSLPVPPYEQYF.

CDR3 protein: CASSVGNSGGAYSYEQYF. CDR3 DNA sequence: TGTGCCAGCAGCGTAGGGAATAGCGGGGGGGCCTACAGCTACGAGCAGTACTTC. The chain carries TRBV9 and TRBJ2-7; 11 bases agree with TRBD2. V shed 0 bases and J 3 bases; nucleotides not matched to a gene: 11. This CDR3 region has 18 residues. In germline, CDR1 is SGDLS, CDR2 YYNGEE. Filled out from reference TRBV9 and TRBJ2-7, the complete variable domain reads DSGVTQTPKHLITATGQRVTLRCSPRSGDLSVYWYQQSLDQGLQFLIQYYNGEERAKGNILERFSAQQFPDLHSELNLSSLELGDSALYFCASSVGNSGGAYSYEQYFGPGTRLTVT.

The chain couples TRBV5-1 to TRBJ1-1; 8 bases agree with TRBD1. Looked up from germline, CDR1 is SGHRS and CDR2 is YFSETQ. V was clipped by 4 bases and J by 1 base; unmatched bases: 6. CDR3 length equals 15 residues. The CDR3 reads CASSQIGQGNTEAFF. In DNA, the CDR3 is TGCGCCAGCAGCCAGATTGGACAGGGGAACACTGAAGCTTTCTTT.

The chain combines TRBV6-1 with TRBJ2-7, with 10 nucleotides matching TRBD1. This CDR3 has 15 residues. With V trimmed by 3 bases and J by 4 bases, 6 bases remained unmatched. CDR1 is MNHNS and CDR2 is SASEGT in the germline V gene. CDR3 nucleotide sequence: TGTGCCAGCAGTGACCGGGACAGGGGAGGTTACGAGCAGTACTTC. It codes for CASSDRDRGGYEQYF.

The gene calls are TRBV5-1 and TRBJ2-5; weak D call: TRBD1 (6 bases). With 3 bases removed from V and 3 bases from J, the gap between germline ends came to 12 bases. Germline-derived CDR1 and CDR2 are SGHRS and YFSETQ. The CDR3 is 14 residues long. CDR3 in amino acids: CASSSQGIEETQYF. The CDR3 DNA follows: TGCGCCAGCAGCTCACAGGGAATCGAAGAGACCCAGTACTTC.

This chain uses TRBV15 with TRBJ1-6, with D unclear. CDR3 size: 13 residues. Trimming took off 5 bases at V and 10 bases at J, with 12 bases between the two ends. Germline-derived CDR1 and CDR2 are LNHNV and YYDKDF (reference sequence). The CDR3 nucleotides read TGTGCCACCAGCCTCCCCTCTGTCTCACCCCTCCACTTT. Translation: CATSLPSVSPLHF.

V gene TRBV6-5 combines with J gene TRBJ2-7; D perhaps matches TRBD1 (5 bases). This CDR3 region has 14 residues. CDR1 is MNHEY, CDR2 SVGAGI, per germline. V gave up 2 bases and J gave up 3 bases, with 11 bases separating them. The CDR3 sequence is CASSYGQGIYEQYF. DNA of the CDR3: TGTGCCAGCAGTTACGGTCAGGGAATCTACGAGCAGTACTTC.

This clone was found once. This chain connects TRBV5-6 to TRBJ1-6; 7 nucleotides align to TRBD1. CDR1 and CDR2 from the germline V gene are SGHDT and YYEEEE. J lost 9 bases, V lost 0 bases, and 6 bases had no gene match. The CDR3 contains 15 residues. CDR3 loop: CASSLDRGSSSPLHF. The CDR3 DNA sequence: TGTGCCAGCAGCTTGGACAGGGGATCGAGTTCACCCCTCCACTTT.

V usage is TRBV3-1 (or the pseudogene TRBV3-2) and J usage is TRBJ2-7; D ambiguous. Germline assignment: CDR1 LGHDT and CDR2 YNNKEL (reference sequence). Between the trimmed V and J ends, which lost 4 bases and 0 bases, there was a span of 4 bases. This CDR3 has 12 amino acids. CDR3 protein: CASSRLSYEQYF. CDR3 nucleotides: TGTGCCAGCAGCCGACTCTCCTACGAGCAGTACTTC.

The rearrangement links TRBV6-5 to TRBJ2-2; TRBD1 matches at 10 bases. Unmatched junction bases numbered 6, after V lost 7 bases and J lost 4 bases. The germline gives CDR1 MNHEY, CDR2 SVGAGI. CDR3 length: 15 residues. The CDR3 bases are TGTGCCAGCAATCCGGGACAGGGGTTCACCGGGGAGCTGTTTTTT. This codes for CASNPGQGFTGELFF.

The J gene is TRBJ1-2, the V gene TRBV15, with TRBD1 as a possible D gene (5 bases). Trimming took 4 bases from V and 6 from J, leaving 15 bases between them. This CDR3 is built from 14 residues. The germline CDR1 and CDR2 sequences are LNHNV and YYDKDF (reference sequence). The CDR3 DNA is TGTGCCACCAGCACCGGGACGGTCGAAAATGGCTACACCTTC. Protein product: CATSTGTVENGYTF.

This chain joins TRBV11-3 and TRBJ2-3; 8 nucleotides line up with TRBD2. Germline-derived CDR1 and CDR2 are SGHNT and YENEEA. The CDR3 sequence is 14 residues long. V shed 5 bases and J 2 bases; nucleotides not matched to a gene: 3. This chain's CDR3 is CASSGGLATDTQYF. The CDR3 DNA sequence: TGTGCCAGCAGCGGCGGACTAGCCACAGATACGCAGTATTTT.